The text below deals with one T cell receptor (beta chain). These data come from a study of blood T cell repertoires in COVID-19. Study-wide background: T cells, B-cell-depleted T cells, or PBMCs provided the cDNA or gDNA that served as material.

After removal of 5 bases from V and 5 bases from J, the junction contained 14 bases not matched to a gene. Germline CDR1 is LNHNV and CDR2 is YYDKDF (reference sequence). The CDR3 runs to 17 residues. TCRdb's table, derived via immunoSEQ multiplex PCR, lists solely in-frame clones and lacks some. Of under 300,000 clones in the sample, 65% to 85% were seen once. The sequencing input was peripheral blood. This chain links TRBV15 with TRBJ2-2, with TRBD1 matching 7 bases. The receptor comes from a woman in her thirties or forties with active or convalescent COVID-19. This chain's CDR3 is CATSRTVYRGQTGELFF. The DNA for the CDR3 is TGTGCCACCAGCCGTACGGTCTACAGGGGCCAAACCGGGGAGCTGTTTTTT.